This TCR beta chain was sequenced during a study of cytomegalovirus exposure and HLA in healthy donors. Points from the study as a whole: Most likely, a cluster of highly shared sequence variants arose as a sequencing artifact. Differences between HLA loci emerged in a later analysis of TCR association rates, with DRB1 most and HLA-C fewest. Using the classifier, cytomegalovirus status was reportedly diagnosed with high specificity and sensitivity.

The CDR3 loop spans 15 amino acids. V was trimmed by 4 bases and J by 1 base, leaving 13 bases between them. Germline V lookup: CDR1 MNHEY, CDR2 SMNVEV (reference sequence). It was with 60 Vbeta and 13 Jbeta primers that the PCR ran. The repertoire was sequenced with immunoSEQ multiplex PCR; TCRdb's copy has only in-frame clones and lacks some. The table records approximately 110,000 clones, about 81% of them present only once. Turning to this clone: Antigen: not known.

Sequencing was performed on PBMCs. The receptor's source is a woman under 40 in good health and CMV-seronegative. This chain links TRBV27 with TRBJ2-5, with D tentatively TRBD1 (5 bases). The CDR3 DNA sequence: TGTGCCAGCAGTTCCAGGGCAGTCACCCAAGAGACCCAGTACTTC. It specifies CASSSRAVTQETQYF.